The 23 T cell receptor beta chains reported below all come from one sample, sequenced in a study of PD-1 blockade in mismatch repair-deficient tumors. Sequencing used immunoSEQ multiplex PCR; TCRdb keeps in-frame clones, though not all of them. This sample has around 50,000 clones, with around 73% found just once. The sample was peripheral blood, taken 4 weeks after starting pembrolizumab. Receptors originate from an adult with mismatch repair-deficient cancer.

The chain carries TRBV4-2 and TRBJ2-5, with 8 bases aligning to TRBD2. There are 15 residues in the CDR3. J gave up 3 bases and V 0 bases, and 3 bases lay outside the gene matches. Germline CDR1 reads LGHNA; CDR2 reads YNFKEQ. The CDR3 loop reads CASSQDPGGEETQYF. The DNA of the CDR3 is TGTGCCAGCAGCCAAGATCCCGGGGGGGAAGAGACCCAGTACTTC.

This chain joins TRBV5-1 and TRBJ2-5; D might be TRBD2 (5 bases). Trimming stripped 5 bases from V and 2 bases from J, with 13 bases between. The germline CDR1 and CDR2 sequences are SGHRS and YFSETQ. The CDR3 extends over 14 amino acids. The CDR3 loop reads CASRRPGIQETQYF. The CDR3 region has the DNA TGCGCCAGCAGACGGCCGGGGATACAAGAGACCCAGTACTTC.

The chain carries TRBV25-1 and TRBJ2-1; 15 bases are shared with TRBD2. Germline V lookup: CDR1 MGHDK, CDR2 SYGVNS. V lost 9 bases, J lost 8 bases, and 14 bases stayed unmatched. The CDR3 is made up of 17 amino acids. CDR3 loop: CASTNSGTSGRLDEQFF. CDR3 sequence (DNA): TGTGCCAGTACCAACTCCGGGACTAGCGGGAGGTTAGATGAGCAGTTCTTC.

The chain carries TRBV6-1 and TRBJ2-1; D might be TRBD2 (5 bases). This CDR3 has 16 residues. CDR1 and CDR2 from the germline V gene are MNHNS and SASEGT. V lost 1 base to trimming and J lost 8 bases, with 18 bases between them. The CDR3 sequence: CASSEERLARVYEQFF. The CDR3 nucleotides are TGTGCCAGCAGTGAAGAACGCCTAGCTCGAGTCTATGAGCAGTTCTTC.

The genes are TRBV6-5 and TRBJ2-7, with TRBD1 as a possible D gene (6 bases). Deletions cut 6 bases from V and 3 bases from J, with 18 bases between. The CDR3 loop spans 15 amino acids. Germline loops: CDR1 MNHEY, CDR2 SVGAGI. The CDR3 sequence is CASSPQGLPDYEQYF. The CDR3 DNA follows: TGTGCCAGCAGCCCACAGGGTCTCCCTGACTACGAGCAGTACTTC.

The table lists this clone with a count of one. This chain uses TRBV11-2 with TRBJ2-7; TRBD2 matches 9 bases. The junction had 6 bases not matched to a gene; V was cut back by 5 bases and J by 4 bases. This CDR3 is built from 14 residues. Germline loops: CDR1 SGHAT, CDR2 FQNNGV. The CDR3 here is CASSRASGAYEQYF. In nucleotides, the CDR3 is TGTGCCAGCAGCCGCGCTAGCGGGGCTTACGAGCAGTACTTC.

This sequence joins TRBV27 and TRBJ2-1; possibly TRBD1 for D (5 bases). Trimming left V 5 bases short and J 4 bases short, with 15 bases between. CDR3 size: 15 residues. Germline CDR1 is MNHEY and CDR2 is SMNVEV (reference sequence). CDR3 coding DNA: TGTGCCAGCAGTAACTTCGACAGCAAATACAATGAGCAGTTCTTC. It translates to CASSNFDSKYNEQFF.

The chain has TRBV4-3 and TRBJ1-2; no clear D. CDR3 length: 16 residues. V shed 4 bases and J shed 5 bases, with 20 bases lying between them. The germline CDR1 and CDR2 sequences are LGHNA and YSLEER. CDR3 sequence reads: CASSPTSDGTWYGYTF. Here the CDR3 DNA reads TGCGCCAGCAGCCCCACCTCGGACGGCACTTGGTATGGCTACACCTTC.

The V gene is TRBV28, the J gene TRBJ1-2, with D hard to call. Germline CDR1 and CDR2: MDHEN and SYDVKM. The CDR3 length is 14 residues. The V end was cut by 2 bases, the J end by 6 bases, with 13 bases between. The CDR3 here is CASSLVARVNGYTF. The CDR3 region has the DNA TGTGCCAGCAGTTTAGTCGCGAGGGTCAATGGCTACACCTTC.

The chain has TRBV7-9 and TRBJ2-2, with D uncertain. The CDR3 has 14 amino acids. V lost 1 base to trimming and J lost 4 bases, with 7 bases between them. Germline values: CDR1 SEHNR, CDR2 FQNEAQ (reference sequence). The chain's CDR3 is CASSLVSVTGELFF. The CDR3 nucleotides are TGTGCCAGCAGCTTAGTGTCAGTCACCGGGGAGCTGTTTTTT.

The CDR3 coding sequence is TGTGCCAGCAGCCTTAAGGGCTGGGGACAGGGCGAGCAGTTCTTC. Amino acids: CASSLKGWGQGEQFF. V gene TRBV6-5 combines with J gene TRBJ2-1, with 9 bases lining up with TRBD1. Trimming cost V 6 bases and J 10 bases; bases outside gene matches: 13. CDR1 and CDR2 from the germline V gene are MNHEY and SVGAGI. There are 15 residues in the CDR3.

This clone is a singleton in its sample. The chain employs TRBV6-1 and TRBJ2-3; TRBD2 might be the D (6 bases). CDR1 is MNHNS and CDR2 is SASEGT in the germline V gene. V shed 11 bases and J shed 3 bases, with 12 bases lying between them. The CDR3 has 12 residues. The CDR3 reads CALWGVTDTQYF. CDR3 nucleotide sequence: TGTGCCCTGTGGGGGGTAACAGATACGCAGTATTTT.

V gene TRBV11-2 combines with J gene TRBJ2-1, with 10 bases fitting TRBD2. Germline CDR1 and CDR2: SGHAT and FQNNGV. The CDR3 runs to 15 residues. V dropped 2 bases and J dropped 6; count of bases not matched to a gene: 4. CDR3 DNA: TGTGCCAGCAGCTTACGACTAGCGGGTGTCAATGAGCAGTTCTTC. It is translated as CASSLRLAGVNEQFF.

This chain uses TRBV5-1 with TRBJ2-1, with 13 bases lining up with TRBD2. This CDR3 has 17 residues. V was clipped by 4 bases and J by 5 bases; unmatched bases: 9. The germline CDR1 and CDR2 sequences are SGHRS and YFSETQ. CDR3 loop: CASSRRTSGSFDNEQFF. The CDR3, as DNA: TGCGCCAGCAGCCGCCGGACTAGCGGGAGTTTTGACAATGAGCAGTTCTTC.

This chain joins TRBV6-5 and TRBJ2-1, with 10 bases that match TRBD1. Losses at the gene ends were 0 bases for V and 3 bases for J; bases not matched to a gene: 2. The CDR3 has 16 amino acids. Germline lookup yields CDR1 MNHEY and CDR2 SVGAGI. CDR3 DNA sequence: TGTGCCAGCAGTTACTCAGGGACAGGGGACTACAATGAGCAGTTCTTC. It yields the protein CASSYSGTGDYNEQFF.

Only a few counts were recorded for this clone. This chain connects TRBV2 to TRBJ2-7; D unresolved. The germline CDR1 and CDR2 sequences are SNHLY and FYNNEI. Between the trimmed V and J ends, which lost 6 bases and 7 bases, there was a span of 10 bases. This CDR3 region has 11 residues. CDR3 nucleotides: TGTGCCAGCAGCGTCATTGGGGAGCAGTACTTC. Protein: CASSVIGEQYF.

The gene calls are TRBV19 and TRBJ1-2; TRBD1 aligns across 11 bases. V trimming: 3 bases; J trimming: 3 bases; junction bases outside the gene matches: 9. Per germline, CDR1 LNHDA and CDR2 SQIVND (reference sequence). The CDR3 extends over 17 amino acids. CDR3: CASSMGRTGGADYGYTF. Here the CDR3 DNA reads TGTGCCAGTAGTATGGGTCGGACAGGGGGCGCGGACTATGGCTACACCTTC. Full variable domain (rest looked up from reference TRBV19 and TRBJ1-2): DGGITQSPKYLFRKEGQNVTLSCEQNLNHDAMYWYRQDPGQGLRLIYYSQIVNDFQKGDIAEGYSVSREKKESFPLTVTSAQKNPTAFYLCASSMGRTGGADYGYTFGSGTRLTVV.

The chain couples TRBV15 to TRBJ2-3, with D perhaps TRBD1 or TRBD2 (7 bases each). Germline V gives CDR1 LNHNV, CDR2 YYDKDF (reference sequence). This CDR3 contains 13 residues. Trimming took off 8 bases at V and 5 bases at J, with 14 bases between the two ends. This chain's CDR3 is CATAGGVGDTQYF. For the CDR3, the DNA is TGTGCCACCGCAGGGGGGGTGGGAGATACGCAGTATTTT.

This chain connects TRBV7-6 to TRBJ2-5; D unclear. Germline V CDR1 and CDR2: SGHVS, FNYEAQ. The CDR3 consists of 12 residues. Trimming took off 5 bases at V and 8 bases at J, with 12 bases between the two ends. The CDR3 loop is CASSQISTTQYF. The CDR3 region has the DNA TGTGCCAGCAGCCAAATCTCGACCACCCAGTACTTC. Filled out from reference TRBV7-6 and TRBJ2-5, the complete variable domain reads GAGVSQSPRYKVTKRGQDVALRCDPISGHVSLYWYRQALGQGPEFLTYFNYEAQQDKSGLPNDRFSAERPEGSISTLTIQRTEQRDSAMYRCASSQISTTQYFGPGTRLLVL.

This sequence joins TRBV5-1 and TRBJ1-4; D gene unclear. The germline V gene encodes CDR1 SGHRS and CDR2 YFSETQ. Deletions cut 4 bases from V and 0 bases from J, with 7 bases between. This CDR3 contains 14 residues. CDR3 DNA sequence: TGCGCCAGCAGCCTGGGTACAACTAATGAAAAACTGTTTTTT. Encoded protein: CASSLGTTNEKLFF.

The rearrangement links TRBV5-4 to TRBJ1-2; TRBD1 matches at 8 bases. With 5 bases clipped from V and 3 bases from J, the junction kept 9 bases outside the gene matches. The germline gives CDR1 SGHNT, CDR2 YYREEE (reference sequence). CDR3 length: 15 residues. CDR3 sequence (DNA): TGTGCCAGCAGAAACTACGGGACAGGACACTATGGCTACACCTTC. Its protein product is CASRNYGTGHYGYTF. The full variable domain, completed using reference TRBV5-4 and TRBJ1-2, is ETGVTQSPTHLIKTRGQQVTLRCSSQSGHNTVSWYQQALGQGPQFIFQYYREEENGRGNFPPRFSGLQFPNYSSELNVNALELDDSALYLCASRNYGTGHYGYTFGSGTRLTVV.

The genes are TRBV4-1 and TRBJ1-2; D uncertain. This CDR3 spans 13 amino acids. Trimming stripped 0 bases from V and 1 base from J, with 3 bases between. Germline V gene data show CDR1 as MGHRA and CDR2 as YSYEKL. This CDR3 reads CASSQDSNYGYTF. CDR3 bases: TGCGCCAGCAGCCAAGACAGTAACTATGGCTACACCTTC.

V gene TRBV14 combines with J gene TRBJ1-2; D not resolved. V was shortened by 0 bases and J by 4 bases, with 12 bases between the two germline ends. Germline V CDR1 and CDR2: SGHDN, FVKESK. The CDR3 loop spans 15 amino acids. Written as DNA, the CDR3 is TGTGCCAGCAGCCAAGAAGGAAGCTTTGGCTATGGCTACACCTTC. This gives the protein CASSQEGSFGYGYTF.